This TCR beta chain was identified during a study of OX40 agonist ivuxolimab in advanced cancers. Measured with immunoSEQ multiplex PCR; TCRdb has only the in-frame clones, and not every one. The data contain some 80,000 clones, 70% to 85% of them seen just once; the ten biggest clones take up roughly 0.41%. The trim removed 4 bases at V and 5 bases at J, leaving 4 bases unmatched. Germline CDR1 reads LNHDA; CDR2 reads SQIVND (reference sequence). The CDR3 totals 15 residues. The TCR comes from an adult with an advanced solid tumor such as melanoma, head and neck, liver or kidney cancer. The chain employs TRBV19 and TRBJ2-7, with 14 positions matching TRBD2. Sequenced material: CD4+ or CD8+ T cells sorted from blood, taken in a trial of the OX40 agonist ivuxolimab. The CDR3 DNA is TGTGCCAGTAGTAACGCGGGACTAGCGGGAGACGAGCAGTACTTC. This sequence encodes CASSNAGLAGDEQYF.